This TCR beta chain was documented in a study of tissue T cells after allogeneic stem cell transplantation. Study observations and caveats: Motif-based clustering found tissue-specific repertoire signatures shared across patients, though few clones were shared.

Sequencing of TCRbeta CDR3 at survey depth gave sequences and template counts. The protocol was immunoSEQ multiplex PCR, while the TCRdb copy is restricted to in-frame clones and leaves out a portion. The table shows some 8,000 clones, with roughly a third occurring only once. The time point denotes: mouse harvest day 14 after allogeneic transplant. Mouse grafts combined 10^7 T-cell-depleted bone marrow cells with 10^6 splenic CD5+ T cells. The germline V gene has CDR1 NNHNN and CDR2 SYGAGS (reference sequence). This CDR3 has 15 residues. Trimming cost V 3 bases and J 3 bases; bases outside gene matches: 7. Note on this clone: Antigen: not known. Gene names and germline match the mouse. The read halts 1 residue ahead of the CDR3 end, with the missing end drawn from the germline J gene.

The TCR was taken from a female BALB/c mouse given C57BL/6 T cells with graft-versus-host disease after an allogeneic hematopoietic cell transplant. This sequence joins TRBV13-2 and TRBJ2-7; 9 bases map to TRBD1. The sequenced material came from skin. CDR3: CASGARQGGDYEQYF. Incomplete CDR3 DNA: TGTGCCAGCGGTGCCCGACAGGGGGGGGACTATGAACAGTAC.